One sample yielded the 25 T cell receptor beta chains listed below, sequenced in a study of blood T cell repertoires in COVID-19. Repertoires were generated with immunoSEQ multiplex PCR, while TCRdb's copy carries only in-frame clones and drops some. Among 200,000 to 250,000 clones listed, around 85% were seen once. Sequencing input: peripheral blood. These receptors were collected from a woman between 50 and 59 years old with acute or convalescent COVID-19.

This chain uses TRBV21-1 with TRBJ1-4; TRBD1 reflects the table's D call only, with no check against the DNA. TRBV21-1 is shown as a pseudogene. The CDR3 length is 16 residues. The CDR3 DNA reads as TGTGCCAGCAGCGGACACGACAGGGACGGAGGTGAAAAACTGTTTTTT. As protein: CASSGHDRDGGEKLFF.

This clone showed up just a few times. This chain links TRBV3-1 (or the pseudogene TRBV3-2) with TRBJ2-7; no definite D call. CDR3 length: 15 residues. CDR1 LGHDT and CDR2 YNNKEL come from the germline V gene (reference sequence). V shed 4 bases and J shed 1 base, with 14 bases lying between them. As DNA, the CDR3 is TGTGCCAGCAGCCGAACATTGGCCTCTTCCTACGAGCAGTACTTC. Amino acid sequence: CASSRTLASSYEQYF.

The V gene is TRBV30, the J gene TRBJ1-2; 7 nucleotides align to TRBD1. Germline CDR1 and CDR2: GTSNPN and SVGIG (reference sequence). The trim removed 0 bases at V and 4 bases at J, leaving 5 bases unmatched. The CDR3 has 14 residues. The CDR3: CAWSVGGTSYGYTF. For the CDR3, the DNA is TGTGCCTGGAGTGTAGGGGGCACCTCCTATGGCTACACCTTC.

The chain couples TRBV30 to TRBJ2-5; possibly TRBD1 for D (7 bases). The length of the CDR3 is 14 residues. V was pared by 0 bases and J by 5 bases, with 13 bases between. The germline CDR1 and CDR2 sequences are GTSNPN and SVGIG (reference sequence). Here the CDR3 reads CAWSVGPGGETQYF. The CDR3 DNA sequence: TGTGCCTGGAGTGTAGGCCCAGGGGGGGAGACCCAGTACTTC.

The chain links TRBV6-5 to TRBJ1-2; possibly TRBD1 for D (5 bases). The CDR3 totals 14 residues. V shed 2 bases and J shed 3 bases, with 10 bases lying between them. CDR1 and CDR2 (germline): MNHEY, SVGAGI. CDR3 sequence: CASSYARVDYGYTF. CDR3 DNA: TGTGCCAGCAGTTACGCCAGGGTGGACTATGGCTACACCTTC.

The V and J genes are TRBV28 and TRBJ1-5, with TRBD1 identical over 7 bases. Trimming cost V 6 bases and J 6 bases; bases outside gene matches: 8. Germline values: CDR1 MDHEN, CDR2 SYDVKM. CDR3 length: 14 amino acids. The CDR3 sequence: CASRATGEAQPQHF. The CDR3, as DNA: TGTGCCAGCAGAGCCACAGGGGAGGCTCAGCCCCAGCATTTT.

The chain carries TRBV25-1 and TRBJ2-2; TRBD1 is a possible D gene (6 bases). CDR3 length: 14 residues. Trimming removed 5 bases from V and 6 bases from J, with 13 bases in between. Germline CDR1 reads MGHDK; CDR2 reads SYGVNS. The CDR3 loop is CASSQGQVPGELFF. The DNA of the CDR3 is TGTGCCAGCAGTCAGGGGCAGGTCCCCGGGGAGCTGTTTTTT.

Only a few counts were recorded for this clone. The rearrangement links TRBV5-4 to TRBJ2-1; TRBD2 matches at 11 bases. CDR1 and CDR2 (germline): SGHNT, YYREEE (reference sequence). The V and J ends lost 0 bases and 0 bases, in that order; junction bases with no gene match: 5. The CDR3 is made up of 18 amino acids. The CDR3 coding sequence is TGTGCCAGCAGCTTGGGGACTAGCGGGCGAAGCTCCTACAATGAGCAGTTCTTC. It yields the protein CASSLGTSGRSSYNEQFF.

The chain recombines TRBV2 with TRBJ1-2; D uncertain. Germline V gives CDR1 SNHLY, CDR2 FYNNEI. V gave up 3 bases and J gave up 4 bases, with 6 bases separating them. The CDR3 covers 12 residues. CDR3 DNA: TGTGCCAGCAGTGATGGAGGCTATGGCTACACCTTC. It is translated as CASSDGGYGYTF.

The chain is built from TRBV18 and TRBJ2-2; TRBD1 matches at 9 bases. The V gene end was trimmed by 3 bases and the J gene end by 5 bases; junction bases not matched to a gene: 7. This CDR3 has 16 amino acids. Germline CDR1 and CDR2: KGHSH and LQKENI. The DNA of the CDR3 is TGTGCCAGCTCACCGCTCACAGGGGGCAGGACCGGGGAGCTGTTTTTT. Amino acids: CASSPLTGGRTGELFF.

CDR3: CASSVGLAGGSIRDTQYF. The CDR3 DNA reads TGTGCCAGCAGCGTAGGGCTAGCGGGGGGCTCGATCAGGGATACGCAGTATTTT. V is TRBV9 and J is TRBJ2-3; 11 nucleotides agree with TRBD2. This CDR3 is 18 amino acids long. V lost 0 bases and J lost 6; bases outside the gene matches: 12. CDR1 and CDR2 from the germline V gene are SGDLS and YYNGEE.

The DNA of the CDR3 is TGTGCCACCAGCAGAAACAGGAACACTGAAGCTTTCTTT. Protein product: CATSRNRNTEAFF. The V call is TRBV15, the J call TRBJ1-1; D not resolved. Looked up from germline, CDR1 is LNHNV and CDR2 is YYDKDF (reference sequence). The ends were cut back, 2 bases at V and 1 base at J, with 5 bases in the middle. There are 13 residues in the CDR3.

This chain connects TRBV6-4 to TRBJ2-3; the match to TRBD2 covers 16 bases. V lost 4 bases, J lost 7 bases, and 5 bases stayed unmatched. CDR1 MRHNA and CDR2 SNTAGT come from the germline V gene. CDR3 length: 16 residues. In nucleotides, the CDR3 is TGTGCCAGCAGTGTCGGGACTAGCGGGGGGGCCCATACGCAGTATTTT. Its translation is CASSVGTSGGAHTQYF.

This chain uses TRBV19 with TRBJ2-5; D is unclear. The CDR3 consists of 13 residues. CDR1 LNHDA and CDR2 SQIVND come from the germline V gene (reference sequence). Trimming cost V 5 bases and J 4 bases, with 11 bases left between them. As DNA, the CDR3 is TGTGCCAGTAGTCCGCAGAAGATAGAGACCCAGTACTTC. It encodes CASSPQKIETQYF.

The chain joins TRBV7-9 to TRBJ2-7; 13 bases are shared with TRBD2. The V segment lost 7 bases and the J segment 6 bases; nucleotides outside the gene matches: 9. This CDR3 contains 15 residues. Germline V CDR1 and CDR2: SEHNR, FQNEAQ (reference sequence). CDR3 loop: CASTRGLAGPGEQYF. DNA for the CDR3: TGTGCCAGCACCCGGGGACTAGCGGGGCCCGGCGAGCAGTACTTC.

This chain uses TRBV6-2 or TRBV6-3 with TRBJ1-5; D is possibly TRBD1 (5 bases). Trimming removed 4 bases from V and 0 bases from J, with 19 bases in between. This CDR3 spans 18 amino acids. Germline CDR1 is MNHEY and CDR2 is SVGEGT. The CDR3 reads CASSWDFRRRISNQPQHF. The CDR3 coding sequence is TGTGCCAGCAGTTGGGACTTCCGACGGAGGATTAGCAATCAGCCCCAGCATTTT.

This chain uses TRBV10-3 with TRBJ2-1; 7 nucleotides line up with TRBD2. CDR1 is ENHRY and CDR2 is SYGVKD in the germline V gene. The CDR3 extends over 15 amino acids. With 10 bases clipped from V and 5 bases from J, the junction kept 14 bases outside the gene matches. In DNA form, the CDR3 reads TGTGCCAGCACGCGGGCGGGAGTTTCCCACAATGAGCAGTTCTTC. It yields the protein CASTRAGVSHNEQFF.

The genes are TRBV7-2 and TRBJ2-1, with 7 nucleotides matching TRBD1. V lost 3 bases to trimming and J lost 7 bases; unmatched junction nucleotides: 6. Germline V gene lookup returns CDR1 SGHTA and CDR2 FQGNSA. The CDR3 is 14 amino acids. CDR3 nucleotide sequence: TGTGCCAGCAGCTTCACAGGGGATAGTAATGAGCAGTTCTTC. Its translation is CASSFTGDSNEQFF. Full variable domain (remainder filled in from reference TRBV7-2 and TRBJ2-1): GAGVSQSPSNKVTEKGKDVELRCDPISGHTALYWYRQSLGQGLEFLIYFQGNSAPDKSGLPSDRFSAERTGGSVSTLTIQRTQQEDSAVYLCASSFTGDSNEQFFGPGTRLTVL.

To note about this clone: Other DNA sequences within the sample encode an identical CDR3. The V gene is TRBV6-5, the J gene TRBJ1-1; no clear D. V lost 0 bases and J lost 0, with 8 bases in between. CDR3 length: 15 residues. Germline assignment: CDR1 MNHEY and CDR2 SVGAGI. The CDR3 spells CASSYSAAMNTEAFF. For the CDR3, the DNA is TGTGCCAGCAGTTACTCCGCGGCGATGAACACTGAAGCTTTCTTT.

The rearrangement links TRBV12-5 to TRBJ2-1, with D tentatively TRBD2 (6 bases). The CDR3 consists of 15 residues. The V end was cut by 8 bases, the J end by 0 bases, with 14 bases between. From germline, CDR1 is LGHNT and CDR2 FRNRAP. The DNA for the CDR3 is TGTGCTAGTTTAGGTGGCGGGGTCTCCTACAATGAGCAGTTCTTC. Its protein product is CASLGGGVSYNEQFF.

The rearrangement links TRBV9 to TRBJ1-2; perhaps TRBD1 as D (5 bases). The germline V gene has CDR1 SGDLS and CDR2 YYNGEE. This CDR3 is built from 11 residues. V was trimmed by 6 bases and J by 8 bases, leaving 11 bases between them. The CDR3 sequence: CASKTGGGYTF. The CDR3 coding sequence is TGTGCCAGCAAGACGGGGGGAGGCTACACCTTC.

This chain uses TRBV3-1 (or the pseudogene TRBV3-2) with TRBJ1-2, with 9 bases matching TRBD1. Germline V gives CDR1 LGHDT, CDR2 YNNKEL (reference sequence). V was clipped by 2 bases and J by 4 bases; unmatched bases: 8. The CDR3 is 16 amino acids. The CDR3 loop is CASSQLSDRGAYGYTF. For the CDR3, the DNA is TGTGCCAGCAGCCAACTCTCGGACAGGGGAGCCTATGGCTACACCTTC.

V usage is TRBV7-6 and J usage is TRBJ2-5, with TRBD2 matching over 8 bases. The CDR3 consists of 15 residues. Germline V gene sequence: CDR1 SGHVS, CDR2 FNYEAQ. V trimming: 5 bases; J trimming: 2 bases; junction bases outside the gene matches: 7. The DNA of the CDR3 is TGTGCCAGCAGCCAGACTAGCGAACCTCAAGAGACCCAGTACTTC. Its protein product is CASSQTSEPQETQYF.

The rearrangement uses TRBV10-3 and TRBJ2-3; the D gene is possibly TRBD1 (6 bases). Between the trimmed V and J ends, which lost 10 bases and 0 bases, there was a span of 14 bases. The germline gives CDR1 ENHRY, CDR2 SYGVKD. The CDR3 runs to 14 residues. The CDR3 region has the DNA TGTGCCACCGAACAGGGCTGGAGCACAGATACGCAGTATTTT. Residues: CATEQGWSTDTQYF.

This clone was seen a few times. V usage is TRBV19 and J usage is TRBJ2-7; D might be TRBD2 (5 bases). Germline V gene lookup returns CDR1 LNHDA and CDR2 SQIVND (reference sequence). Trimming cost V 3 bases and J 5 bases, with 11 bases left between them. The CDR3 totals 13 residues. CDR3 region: CASSMGRADEQYF. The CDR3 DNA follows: TGTGCCAGTAGTATGGGCAGAGCGGACGAGCAGTACTTC.